Below, 14 T cell receptor beta chains from the same sample are listed, as sequenced in a study of cytomegalovirus exposure and HLA in healthy donors. Vbeta (60) and Jbeta (13) primers were used in the PCR. Data came from immunoSEQ multiplex PCR; TCRdb stores just in-frame clones and leaves some out. The sample carries 80,000 to 100,000 clones, over 55% recorded once. Sequencing was done on a sample of PBMCs. Source of these receptors: a woman younger than 30 in good health and CMV-seropositive.

This clone was recorded a few times. V usage is TRBV9 and J usage is TRBJ2-3; TRBD1 matches 11 bases. Germline CDR1 SGDLS, CDR2 YYNGEE. This CDR3 spans 16 amino acids. V gave up 4 bases and J gave up 3 bases; unmatched junction bases: 7. For the CDR3, the DNA is TGTGCCAGCAGCTCCGGACAGGGGGCGCAGACAGATACGCAGTATTTT. This encodes CASSSGQGAQTDTQYF.

This chain uses TRBV6-4 with TRBJ1-1; D remains unclear. Germline V lookup: CDR1 MRHNA, CDR2 SNTAGT. V lost 6 bases and J 2 bases, leaving 10 bases between the germline ends. The CDR3 is 13 amino acids. The CDR3 is CASSPYLNTEAFF. In DNA, the CDR3 is TGTGCCAGCAGCCCCTACCTTAACACTGAAGCTTTCTTT.

V is TRBV11-2 and J is TRBJ1-5, with no clear D. There are 14 residues in the CDR3. Deletions cut 1 base from V and 11 bases from J, with 15 bases between. Germline lookup yields CDR1 SGHAT and CDR2 FQNNGV. DNA of the CDR3: TGTGCCAGCAGCTTAGGGTACAGAACCCTCACCCAGCATTTT. Amino acids: CASSLGYRTLTQHF.

This clone was observed once. The chain couples TRBV5-4 to TRBJ2-7; TRBD2 matches 9 bases. From germline, CDR1 is SGHNT and CDR2 YYREEE (reference sequence). V was pared by 0 bases and J by 5 bases, with 6 bases of the junction left unmatched. The CDR3 totals 15 residues. The CDR3 loop is CASSLGGLARNEQYF. The CDR3 DNA follows: TGTGCCAGCAGCTTGGGTGGACTAGCGAGGAACGAGCAGTACTTC.

The J gene is TRBJ2-7, the V gene TRBV15; maybe TRBD2 (6 bases). The V and J ends lost 1 base and 5 bases respectively, with 12 bases between them. The CDR3 contains 14 residues. Germline V gives CDR1 LNHNV, CDR2 YYDKDF (reference sequence). CDR3 amino acids: CATSRAGEGDEQYF. CDR3 coding DNA: TGTGCCACCAGCAGAGCGGGAGAGGGAGACGAGCAGTACTTC. Full variable domain (missing parts from reference TRBV15 and TRBJ2-7): DAMVIQNPRYQVTQFGKPVTLSCSQTLNHNVMYWYQQKSSQAPKLLFHYYDKDFNNEADTPDNFQSRRPNTSFCFLDIRSPGLGDTAMYLCATSRAGEGDEQYFGPGTRLTVT.

The rearrangement links TRBV19 to TRBJ2-4, with D perhaps TRBD1 (5 bases). This CDR3 has 13 residues. The ends were cut back, 7 bases at V and 7 bases at J, with 14 bases in the middle. Germline V lookup: CDR1 LNHDA, CDR2 SQIVND (reference sequence). In nucleotides, the CDR3 is TGTGCCAGTAACCATCAAGGGGCGAACATTCAGTACTTC. Its protein product is CASNHQGANIQYF. The variable domain in full, completed from reference TRBV19 and TRBJ2-4, reads DGGITQSPKYLFRKEGQNVTLSCEQNLNHDAMYWYRQDPGQGLRLIYYSQIVNDFQKGDIAEGYSVSREKKESFPLTVTSAQKNPTAFYLCASNHQGANIQYFGAGTRLSVL.

The chain recombines TRBV5-1 with TRBJ2-1; 9 nucleotides agree with TRBD2. CDR3 length equals 19 residues. Germline CDR1 is SGHRS and CDR2 is YFSETQ. With V trimmed by 0 bases and J by 8 bases, 18 bases remained unmatched. CDR3 protein: CASSLVPLDAGGPFDEQFF. CDR3 bases: TGCGCCAGCAGCTTGGTTCCCCTGGATGCGGGGGGGCCGTTTGATGAGCAGTTCTTC.

This chain uses TRBV7-9 with TRBJ1-4; 8 bases match TRBD1. CDR3 length: 13 amino acids. The junction had 3 bases not matched to a gene; V was cut back by 4 bases and J by 8 bases. Per the germline V gene, CDR1 is SEHNR and CDR2 is FQNEAQ (reference sequence). The CDR3 DNA follows: TGTGCCAGCAGCTCAGGGGGCTACGAAAAACTGTTTTTT. The encoded protein is CASSSGGYEKLFF.

The rearrangement joins TRBV6-6 to TRBJ2-7; possible D gene TRBD2, 6 bases. Per the germline V gene, CDR1 is MNHNY and CDR2 is SVGAGI (reference sequence). V was cut by 11 bases and J by 5 bases, with 10 bases left in between. The CDR3 covers 10 residues. The CDR3 sequence is CAVGSDEQYF. In DNA, the CDR3 is TGTGCCGTCGGGAGCGACGAGCAGTACTTC.

V usage is TRBV2 and J usage is TRBJ1-3; 10 nucleotides align to TRBD1. The V and J ends lost 9 bases and 3 bases, in that order; junction bases with no gene match: 8. In germline, CDR1 is SNHLY, CDR2 FYNNEI. There are 15 residues in the CDR3. CDR3 sequence (DNA): TGTGCCAGTGGGGGAGGACAGGGGGATGGAAACACCATATATTTT. Amino acids: CASGGGQGDGNTIYF.

This clone was observed once. The V call is TRBV6-6, the J call TRBJ1-2, with 8 positions matching TRBD1. The V gene end was trimmed by 5 bases and the J gene end by 9 bases; junction bases not matched to a gene: 8. Germline CDR1 reads MNHNY; CDR2 reads SVGAGI (reference sequence). CDR3 size: 13 residues. The CDR3 loop is CASSQQGAVRYTF. The DNA of the CDR3 is TGTGCCAGCAGTCAGCAGGGGGCCGTACGCTACACCTTC.

This chain connects TRBV19 to TRBJ2-1; TRBD2 matches at 12 bases. CDR3 size: 14 residues. Germline loops: CDR1 LNHDA, CDR2 SQIVND (reference sequence). The V gene end was trimmed by 4 bases and the J gene end by 9 bases; junction bases not matched to a gene: 4. CDR3 sequence reads: CASSTSGREGEQFF. For the CDR3, the DNA is TGTGCCAGTAGTACTAGCGGGAGGGAAGGTGAGCAGTTCTTC.

The chain couples TRBV21-1 to TRBJ1-1; TRBD1, as called in the table, went unchecked against the DNA. TRBV21-1 is flagged as a pseudogene. CDR3 size: 13 residues. Here the CDR3 DNA reads TGTGCCAGCAGCCTACGGACAGGGCCTGAAGCTTTCTTT. Amino acid sequence: CASSLRTGPEAFF.

The chain couples TRBV25-1 to TRBJ1-2, with a weak D call TRBD1 (6 bases). The V end lost 4 bases, the J end lost 2 bases, and 14 bases lay between the germline ends. The CDR3 sequence is 15 residues long. Per the germline V gene, CDR1 is MGHDK and CDR2 is SYGVNS. CDR3 sequence (DNA): TGTGCCAGCAGTGGGGCCAGGGGTCGCAACTATGGCTACACCTTC. This gives the protein CASSGARGRNYGYTF.